These T cell receptor beta chains were read from a single sample in a study of cytomegalovirus exposure and HLA in healthy donors. Assay used: immunoSEQ multiplex PCR; TCRdb lists only in-frame clones, some missing. This sample has 200,000 to 250,000 clones, with around nine tenths found just once. Sequenced material: PBMCs. These receptors all come from a woman aged 18-29 years in good health and CMV-seropositive. Each CDR3 is given with its conserved first and last residue. A D gene is named only where the DNA matches it firmly. Part of the rows lack a size; the others show once, few, many or a class for expanded clones.

D gene: NA; V gene: TRBV5-1; clone size: NA; J gene: TRBJ1-2; CDR3 protein: CASSFTGVYGYTF; CDR3 DNA: TGCGCCAGCAGCTTTACAGGCGTCTATGGCTACACCTTC
D gene: TRBD1; V gene: TRBV10-3; clone size: few; J gene: TRBJ1-1; CDR3 protein: CATTAGTVNTEAFF; CDR3 DNA: TGTGCCACCACAGCCGGGACAGTGAACACTGAAGCTTTCTTT
D gene: NA; V gene: TRBV28; clone size: NA; J gene: TRBJ1-2; CDR3 protein: CASSLRGANYGYTF; CDR3 DNA: TGTGCCAGCAGTTTACGGGGGGCCAACTATGGCTACACCTTC
D gene: TRBD2; V gene: TRBV7-2; clone size: NA; J gene: TRBJ2-7; CDR3 protein: CASSLGASGTYEQYF; CDR3 DNA: TGTGCCAGCAGCCTAGGAGCTAGCGGGACCTACGAGCAGTACTTC
D gene: TRBD1; V gene: TRBV28; clone size: NA; J gene: TRBJ1-1; CDR3 protein: CASSDRATEAFF; CDR3 DNA: TGTGCCAGCAGCGACAGGGCCACTGAAGCTTTCTTT
D gene: TRBD2; V gene: TRBV30; clone size: NA; J gene: TRBJ2-2; CDR3 protein: CAWSWVSGGTGELFF; CDR3 DNA: TGTGCCTGGAGTTGGGTCTCGGGGGGCACCGGGGAGCTGTTTTTT
D gene: NA; V gene: TRBV11-2; clone size: NA; J gene: TRBJ1-2; CDR3 protein: CASRPTPGDGYTF; CDR3 DNA: TGTGCCAGCCGTCCCACTCCGGGGGATGGCTACACCTTC
D gene: NA; V gene: TRBV7-9; clone size: NA; J gene: TRBJ2-2; CDR3 protein: CASSLVSPNTGELFF; CDR3 DNA: TGTGCCAGCAGCTTAGTCAGTCCGAACACCGGGGAGCTGTTTTTT
D gene: NA; V gene: TRBV6-5; clone size: NA; J gene: TRBJ1-1; CDR3 protein: CASSYRGVWTEAFF; CDR3 DNA: TGTGCCAGCAGTTATCGGGGTGTGTGGACTGAAGCTTTCTTT
D gene: TRBD2; V gene: TRBV27; clone size: NA; J gene: TRBJ2-3; CDR3 protein: CASSLGAGTSGRAIDTQYF; CDR3 DNA: TGTGCCAGCAGTTTAGGCGCCGGGACTAGCGGGAGGGCCATAGATACGCAGTATTTT
D gene: TRBD1; V gene: TRBV19; clone size: NA; J gene: TRBJ1-2; CDR3 protein: CASSVVGQGTYGYTF; CDR3 DNA: TGTGCCAGTAGTGTGGTGGGACAGGGAACCTATGGCTACACCTTC
D gene: NA; V gene: TRBV5-4; clone size: NA; J gene: TRBJ2-1; CDR3 protein: CASSIRGNWYNEQFF; CDR3 DNA: TGTGCCAGCAGTATTCGGGGAAATTGGTACAATGAGCAGTTCTTC
D gene: TRBD1; V gene: TRBV7-9; clone size: NA; J gene: TRBJ1-2; CDR3 protein: CASSLTGGNYGYTF; CDR3 DNA: TGTGCCAGCAGCTTGACAGGGGGCAACTATGGCTACACCTTC
D gene: NA; V gene: TRBV11-2; clone size: NA; J gene: TRBJ1-1; CDR3 protein: CASSLRGGRGTEAFF; CDR3 DNA: TGTGCCAGCAGCCTACGGGGGGGTAGGGGCACTGAAGCTTTCTTT
D gene: NA; V gene: TRBV29-1; clone size: NA; J gene: TRBJ2-7; CDR3 protein: CSVLSLGGEQYF; CDR3 DNA: TGCAGCGTTCTCTCCCTCGGCGGCGAGCAGTACTTC
D gene: NA; V gene: TRBV6-1; clone size: NA; J gene: TRBJ2-7; CDR3 protein: CASSEAGGLYEQYF; CDR3 DNA: TGTGCCAGCAGTGAAGCGGGAGGTTTATACGAGCAGTACTTC
D gene: TRBD2; V gene: TRBV27; clone size: NA; J gene: TRBJ2-7; CDR3 protein: CASSQGLATEQYF; CDR3 DNA: TGTGCCAGCAGTCAAGGACTAGCGACCGAGCAGTACTTC
D gene: NA; V gene: TRBV28; clone size: NA; J gene: TRBJ1-1; CDR3 protein: CASSLSTGKGMNTEAFF; CDR3 DNA: TGTGCCAGCAGTTTATCGACAGGTAAAGGCATGAACACTGAAGCTTTCTTT
D gene: NA; V gene: TRBV6-1; clone size: NA; J gene: TRBJ2-1; CDR3 protein: CASSGLGGQYNEQFF; CDR3 DNA: TGTGCCAGCAGTGGACTAGGAGGGCAGTACAATGAGCAGTTCTTC
D gene: TRBD2; V gene: TRBV7-9; clone size: NA; J gene: TRBJ2-7; CDR3 protein: CASSSSGRAYEQYF; CDR3 DNA: TGTGCCAGCAGCTCTAGCGGGCGCGCCTACGAGCAGTACTTC
D gene: NA; V gene: TRBV27; clone size: NA; J gene: TRBJ2-7; CDR3 protein: CASSLGGSSYEQYF; CDR3 DNA: TGTGCCAGCAGTTTAGGGGGCAGCTCCTACGAGCAGTACTTC
D gene: NA; V gene: TRBV25-1; clone size: NA; J gene: TRBJ1-4; CDR3 protein: CASSEEGGSTNEKLFF; CDR3 DNA: TGTGCCAGCAGTGAAGAGGGAGGGTCAACTAATGAAAAACTGTTTTTT
D gene: TRBD2; V gene: TRBV9; clone size: NA; J gene: TRBJ2-7; CDR3 protein: CASSVVEGGPGEQYF; CDR3 DNA: TGTGCCAGCAGCGTAGTGGAGGGAGGGCCGGGGGAGCAGTACTTC
D gene: NA; V gene: TRBV4-1; clone size: NA; J gene: TRBJ2-7; CDR3 protein: CASSQEGRNEQYF; CDR3 DNA: TGCGCCAGCAGCCAAGAAGGCAGGAACGAGCAGTACTTC
D gene: NA; V gene: TRBV27; clone size: once; J gene: TRBJ2-7; CDR3 protein: CASSLRDGSYEQYF; CDR3 DNA: TGTGCCAGCAGCCTGAGGGATGGCTCCTACGAGCAGTACTTC
D gene: NA; V gene: TRBV28; clone size: NA; J gene: TRBJ1-5; CDR3 protein: CASSGAWGAQPQHF; CDR3 DNA: TGTGCCAGCAGTGGGGCGTGGGGTGCCCAGCCCCAGCATTTT
D gene: NA; V gene: TRBV9; clone size: NA; J gene: TRBJ2-2; CDR3 protein: CASSVGDWNTGELFF; CDR3 DNA: TGTGCCAGCAGCGTAGGGGACTGGAACACCGGGGAGCTGTTTTTT
D gene: NA; V gene: TRBV18; clone size: NA; J gene: TRBJ2-5; CDR3 protein: CASSPGTPQETQYF; CDR3 DNA: TGTGCCAGCTCACCGGGGACACCCCAAGAGACCCAGTACTTC
D gene: NA; V gene: TRBV11-2; clone size: NA; J gene: TRBJ2-7; CDR3 protein: CASSSIRTNTYEQYF; CDR3 DNA: TGTGCCAGCAGCTCGATCCGTACAAACACCTACGAGCAGTACTTC
D gene: NA; V gene: TRBV10-3; clone size: NA; J gene: TRBJ1-2; CDR3 protein: CAISVGPAYGYTF; CDR3 DNA: TGTGCCATCAGTGTTGGCCCCGCCTATGGCTACACCTTC
D gene: TRBD1; V gene: TRBV5-4; clone size: NA; J gene: TRBJ1-4; CDR3 protein: CASSSTPGQDEKLFF; CDR3 DNA: TGTGCCAGCAGCTCAACCCCGGGACAGGACGAAAAACTGTTTTTT
D gene: TRBD2; V gene: TRBV10-1; clone size: few; J gene: TRBJ2-7; CDR3 protein: CARDTSGSYEQYF; CDR3 DNA: TGCGCCAGAGATACTAGCGGATCCTACGAGCAGTACTTC
D gene: TRBD1; V gene: TRBV6-1; clone size: NA; J gene: TRBJ1-2; CDR3 protein: CASRGTALGYGYTF; CDR3 DNA: TGTGCCAGCAGGGGGACAGCCCTTGGCTATGGCTACACCTTC
D gene: TRBD2; V gene: TRBV2; clone size: NA; J gene: TRBJ2-7; CDR3 protein: CASSEALTSGSFEQYF; CDR3 DNA: TGTGCCAGCAGTGAAGCGCTTACTAGCGGGAGTTTTGAGCAGTACTTC
D gene: NA; V gene: TRBV11-3; clone size: NA; J gene: TRBJ1-3; CDR3 protein: CASSRGGVPGNTIYF; CDR3 DNA: TGTGCCAGCAGCCGAGGAGGGGTTCCTGGAAACACCATATATTTT